This T cell receptor (beta chain) was captured in a study of blood T cell repertoires in COVID-19. Turning to the study itself: Acute and convalescent COVID-19 samples came from the United States, Italy and Spain.

Here immunoSEQ multiplex PCR was the method, and the copy in TCRdb shows in-frame clones only, minus some. The sample includes 13,000 to 15,000 clones, less than 90% of them seen just once. Germline V gives CDR1 SQVTM, CDR2 ANQGSEA. V lost 5 bases and J 5 bases, leaving 12 bases between the germline ends. The CDR3 is 12 residues long. The V call is TRBV29-1, the J call TRBJ1-1; D may be TRBD1 (5 bases). The receptor was derived from a woman aged 70-85 years in a cohort sampled during active or convalescent COVID-19. Sequenced sample: peripheral blood. The CDR3 region is CSVSQGGTEAFF. The DNA of the CDR3 is TGCAGCGTTAGTCAGGGAGGTACTGAAGCTTTCTTT.